The rows below give T cell receptor beta chains drawn from one sample of a study of blood T cell repertoires in COVID-19. TCRdb's copy holds only in-frame clones and misses some; the assay was immunoSEQ multiplex PCR. Among 380,000 or so clones, around nine tenths were seen once, and the ten largest hold 0.97%. The source material was PBMCs or T cells enriched from blood (not recorded which). The source of these receptors is a woman in her twenties or thirties with acute COVID-19. CDR3s include the opening cysteine and the closing phenylalanine or tryptophan. A D gene is named only where the DNA matches it firmly. Size values are once, few and many counts, or a class for expanded clones, and some rows have none.

clone_size,d_call,j_call,v_call,cdr3_aa,cdr3_nt
-,-,TRBJ1-3,TRBV4-2,CASSQETGPGNTIYF,TGTGCCAGCAGCCAAGAAACAGGGCCTGGAAACACCATATATTTT
-,-,TRBJ2-7,TRBV24-1,CATSDSNLDSTIDEQYF,TGTGCCACCAGTGATTCTAACCTCGACAGTACAATTGACGAGCAGTACTTC
-,-,TRBJ1-6,TRBV7-3,CASSSPGLPLHF,TGTGCCAGCAGCTCCCCGGGGTTACCCCTCCACTTT
-,TRBD1,TRBJ2-1,TRBV4-2,CASSQVVSLGGPHNEQFF,TGTGCCAGCAGCCAAGTAGTCTCCCTAGGGGGCCCCCACAATGAGCAGTTCTTC
-,TRBD1,TRBJ1-1,TRBV10-3,CAISEGQGNTEAFF,TGTGCCATCAGTGAAGGACAGGGTAACACTGAAGCTTTCTTT
-,TRBD2,TRBJ2-5,TRBV5-1,CASSRWTSSFETQYF,TGCGCCAGCAGCCGGTGGACTAGCTCGTTCGAGACCCAGTACTTC
-,TRBD1,TRBJ1-3,TRBV12-5,CASGFYQDRGRLNTIYF,TGTGCTAGTGGTTTTTACCAGGACAGGGGAAGGTTGAACACCATATATTTT
-,TRBD2,TRBJ2-5,TRBV29-1,CSVGGPGLAGETQYF,TGCAGCGTTGGGGGACCGGGACTAGCGGGTGAGACCCAGTACTTC
-,TRBD2,TRBJ2-1,TRBV15,CATSPSAGSGGSEQFF,TGTGCCACCAGTCCCTCAGCGGGTAGCGGGGGTAGTGAGCAGTTCTTC
-,TRBD1,TRBJ1-5,TRBV5-5,CASTRGTGGVRDQPQHF,TGTGCCAGCACTAGAGGGACAGGGGGCGTGCGGGATCAGCCCCAGCATTTT
-,TRBD1,TRBJ2-1,TRBV10-3,CAISVRDRDEQFF,TGTGCCATCAGCGTCCGGGACAGGGATGAGCAGTTCTTC
-,TRBD1,TRBJ1-6,TRBV12-5,CASGLEQGGSHSPLHF,TGTGCTAGTGGTTTGGAACAGGGGGGATCCCATTCACCCCTCCACTTT
-,-,TRBJ1-1,TRBV27,CASSLIGRTEAFF,TGTGCCAGCAGTTTAATAGGGAGAACTGAAGCTTTCTTT
once,-,TRBJ1-6,TRBV2,CASSRDSTHNSPLHF,TGTGCCAGCAGCCGCGACAGTACCCATAATTCACCCCTCCACTTT
-,TRBD2,TRBJ2-4,TRBV24-1,CATSDSGGLAKNIQYF,TGTGCCACCAGTGATTCGGGGGGTTTAGCCAAAAACATTCAGTACTTC
-,-,TRBJ1-2,TRBV19,CASSIDRVYGYTF,TGTGCCAGTAGTATAGACAGGGTCTATGGCTACACCTTC
-,-,TRBJ2-7,TRBV3-1/TRBV3-2,CASSQERGGISYEQYF,TGTGCCAGCAGCCAAGAGAGGGGGGGGATATCCTACGAGCAGTACTTC
-,-,TRBJ1-1,TRBV2,CASDQRGSEAFF,TGTGCCAGCGATCAGAGGGGGTCTGAAGCTTTCTTT
-,TRBD2,TRBJ2-2,TRBV2,CASMLAGGYTGELFF,TGTGCCAGCATGCTAGCGGGGGGGTACACCGGGGAGCTGTTTTTT
once,-,TRBJ1-1,TRBV6-5,CASSTDRGKAFF,TGTGCCAGCAGTACCGATCGAGGGAAAGCTTTCTTT
few,-,TRBJ1-1,TRBV3-1/TRBV3-2,CASSSSGDMVNTEAFF,TGTGCCAGCAGCTCGTCAGGGGACATGGTGAACACTGAAGCTTTCTTT
-,TRBD1,TRBJ2-7,TRBV5-1,CASSRDRGSYEQYF,TGCGCCAGCAGCAGGGACAGGGGTAGCTACGAGCAGTACTTC
few,-,TRBJ2-3,TRBV6-1,CASSEHAGSTDTQYF,TGTGCCAGCAGTGAACATGCGGGGAGCACAGATACGCAGTATTTT
-,-,TRBJ2-1,TRBV5-4,CASSLGGGGINEQFF,TGTGCCAGCAGCCTGGGAGGAGGGGGCATCAATGAGCAGTTCTTC
-,TRBD2,TRBJ2-3,TRBV20-1,CSASRLAGGLWTDTQYF,TGCAGTGCTAGTCGGCTAGCGGGGGGGTTATGGACAGATACGCAGTATTTT
-,-,TRBJ1-1,TRBV19,CASIQAENTEAFF,TGTGCCAGTATACAGGCCGAGAACACTGAAGCTTTCTTT
-,-,TRBJ1-1,TRBV7-9,CASSFSRQIMNTEAFF,TGTGCCAGCAGCTTCTCGCGACAGATAATGAACACTGAAGCTTTCTTT
-,-,TRBJ2-1,TRBV7-9,CASSLAASINEQFF,TGTGCCAGCAGCTTAGCGGCTAGCATCAATGAGCAGTTCTTC
-,TRBD2,TRBJ2-3,TRBV6-5,CASKRGLSTDTQYF,TGTGCCAGTAAGCGGGGGCTTAGCACAGATACGCAGTATTTT
-,-,TRBJ1-6,TRBV6-5,CASSPGFSPLHF,TGTGCCAGCAGCCCAGGGTTTTCACCCCTCCACTTT
-,TRBD1,TRBJ2-3,TRBV12-3/TRBV12-4,CASSPVDRGQQYF,TGTGCCAGCAGTCCGGTCGACAGGGGGCAGCAGTATTTT
-,-,TRBJ2-5,TRBV10-3,CAISESMRPYQETQYF,TGTGCCATCAGTGAGTCTATGCGGCCGTACCAAGAGACCCAGTACTTC
few,TRBD1,TRBJ2-7,TRBV7-2,CASSFGQGVYF,TGTGCCAGCAGCTTCGGACAGGGGGTCTACTTC
once,-,TRBJ1-5,TRBV9,CASSVQGKSNQPQHF,TGTGCCAGCAGCGTTCAGGGGAAAAGCAATCAGCCCCAGCATTTT
-,TRBD2,TRBJ2-2,TRBV2,CASSPGLATELFF,TGTGCCAGCAGCCCGGGACTAGCGACAGAGCTGTTTTTT
-,-,TRBJ2-7,TRBV6-2/TRBV6-3,CASSRNSGAYEQYF,TGTGCCAGCAGCCGTAACTCCGGGGCCTACGAGCAGTACTTC
-,TRBD1,TRBJ2-3,TRBV7-8,CASSPQTGLDTDTQYF,TGTGCCAGCAGCCCACAGACAGGGTTGGACACAGATACGCAGTATTTT
-,-,TRBJ1-1,TRBV24-1,CATSDLKSQGTEAFF,TGTGCCACCAGTGACCTCAAGTCCCAGGGCACTGAAGCTTTCTTT
-,TRBD2,TRBJ2-1,TRBV5-4,CASSLEAGGHYNEQFF,TGTGCCAGCAGCTTGGAGGCGGGGGGGCACTACAATGAGCAGTTCTTC
once,-,TRBJ2-3,TRBV7-3,CASSLSPGSADTQYF,TGTGCCAGCAGCTTAAGTCCAGGGTCTGCAGATACGCAGTATTTT
few,-,TRBJ2-1,TRBV4-3,CASSQDQTSNSYNEQFF,TGCGCCAGCAGCCAAGATCAAACTTCAAACTCCTACAATGAGCAGTTCTTC
-,-,TRBJ2-1,TRBV5-8,CASSLALGAYNEQFF,TGTGCCAGCAGCTTGGCCCTAGGGGCCTACAATGAGCAGTTCTTC
once,-,TRBJ1-1,TRBV21-1,CASSSLLRPRGGPVAFF,TGTGCCAGCAGCTCCCTACTCAGGCCCCGCGGGGGCCCTGTGGCTTTCTTT
once,-,TRBJ1-5,TRBV12-3/TRBV12-4,CASSNGGRSQHF,TGTGCCAGCAGTAACGGCGGTCGGTCCCAGCATTTT
-,TRBD2,TRBJ2-3,TRBV5-6,CASSLAGGAPDTQYF,TGTGCCAGCAGCTTGGCGGGGGGGGCCCCCGATACGCAGTATTTT
once,TRBD1,TRBJ1-5,TRBV23-1,CASSQTTGEQPQHF,TGCGCCAGCAGTCAAACAACAGGGGAGCAGCCCCAGCATTTT
-,-,TRBJ1-3,TRBV10-1,CASSDFTYSGNTIYF,TGCGCCAGCAGCGACTTTACGTACTCTGGAAACACCATATATTTT
once,-,TRBJ1-5,TRBV27,CASSQGQSNQPQHF,TGTGCCAGCAGCCAGGGGCAGAGCAATCAGCCCCAGCATTTT
-,-,TRBJ2-6,TRBV14,CASSQQGGGANVLTF,TGTGCCAGCAGCCAACAGGGCGGCGGGGCCAACGTCCTGACTTTC
-,-,TRBJ1-3,TRBV6-5,CASSYGTGKSGNTIYF,TGTGCCAGCAGTTACGGTACAGGGAAGTCTGGAAACACCATATATTTT